The 27 T cell receptor beta chains given below trace back to one sample, sequenced in a study of blood T cells in healthy people across ages. Primers used in a second PCR of about 6 to 11 cycles were a sample-barcoded 5' primer and a J-beta primer mix. From the 5' RACE reads, TCRdb called clonotypes with MiXCR, one entry per CDR3 protein. This sample has fewer than 1.5 million distinct CDR3 sequences, with 35% to 45% found just once. Input material: blood. All receptors derive from a woman between 18 and 29 years old in good health.

The rearrangement links TRBV4-2 to TRBJ1-6, with TRBD1 as a possible D gene (6 bases). This CDR3 has 18 residues. V lost 3 bases to trimming and J lost 5 bases, with 20 bases between them. CDR1 LGHNA and CDR2 YNFKEQ come from the germline V gene. The CDR3 nucleotides are TGTGCCAGCAGCCAGGGAACAGGGATGGGCACGGATAATTCACCCCTCCACTTT. It specifies CASSQGTGMGTDNSPLHF.

The gene calls are TRBV2 and TRBJ2-7; D is ambiguous. Trimming removed 4 bases from V and 2 bases from J, with 12 bases in between. This CDR3 has 14 residues. Per germline, CDR1 SNHLY and CDR2 FYNNEI. CDR3 amino acids: CASSVRGLAYEQYF. The DNA of the CDR3 is TGTGCCAGCAGTGTACGAGGATTAGCCTACGAGCAGTACTTC.

This sequence joins TRBV24-1 and TRBJ2-5; TRBD1 might be the D (6 bases). Germline CDR1 reads KGHDR; CDR2 reads SFDVKD. The length of the CDR3 is 16 residues. Deletions cut 7 bases from V and 5 bases from J, with 22 bases between. This CDR3 reads CATSSPTGPLRETQYF. The CDR3 DNA sequence: TGTGCCACCAGCTCGCCCACAGGGCCACTCAGGGAGACCCAGTACTTC.

This chain uses TRBV6-5 with TRBJ1-2; tentative D call: TRBD1 (5 bases). The length of the CDR3 is 13 residues. Germline CDR1 MNHEY, CDR2 SVGAGI. V lost 6 bases to trimming and J lost 4 bases, with 12 bases between them. The CDR3: CASSTQGVYGYTF. The CDR3 DNA sequence: TGTGCCAGCAGCACCCAGGGTGTCTATGGCTACACCTTC.

The table lists this clonotype with a few counts. The V and J genes are TRBV7-2 and TRBJ2-7; maybe TRBD1 (5 bases). The CDR3 sequence is 15 residues long. V dropped 1 base and J dropped 0 bases, with 10 bases sitting between them. CDR1 and CDR2 (germline): SGHTA, FQGNSA. CDR3 bases: TGTGCCAGCAGCTTAGAGGGGTCCTTCTCCTACGAGCAGTACTTC. Its protein is CASSLEGSFSYEQYF.

This clonotype has a handful of counts. The rearrangement links TRBV14 to TRBJ2-3; TRBD1 or TRBD2 may be the D gene (5 bases each). The germline gives CDR1 SGHDN, CDR2 FVKESK. V lost 7 bases and J 1 base, leaving 15 bases between the germline ends. This CDR3 spans 15 amino acids. The CDR3 DNA sequence: TGTGCCAGCACCCCCGTGGGGGTGGGCACAGATACGCAGTATTTT. Encoded protein: CASTPVGVGTDTQYF.

This clonotype was recorded at least ten times. The V gene is TRBV27, the J gene TRBJ2-1; D not certain. Germline V CDR1 and CDR2: MNHEY, SMNVEV (reference sequence). Trimming removed 2 bases at V and 6 bases at J, with 14 bases between. This CDR3 is built from 15 residues. This chain's CDR3 is CASSLRASVSNEQFF. The CDR3 DNA reads as TGTGCCAGCAGTTTAAGGGCCTCCGTGTCCAATGAGCAGTTCTTC.

On this clonotype: A read error may account for a junction end that differs from germline. The chain joins TRBV4-1 to TRBJ2-1; 10 bases match TRBD1. Germline values: CDR1 MGHRA, CDR2 YSYEKL. The length of the CDR3 is 16 residues. Here the CDR3 reads CASGQGDRGRIDEQFF. The CDR3 DNA reads as TGCGCCAGCGGCCAAGGAGACAGGGGGCGCATCGATGAGCAGTTCTTC.

V is TRBV9 and J is TRBJ2-4; D may match TRBD1 or TRBD2 (5 bases each). The CDR3 sequence is 16 residues long. Germline V CDR1 and CDR2: SGDLS, YYNGEE. Trimming cost V 3 bases and J 1 base, with 14 bases left between them. CDR3 nucleotide sequence: TGTGCCAGCAGCGCAGAGGGGCAGGGCGCCAAAAACATTCAGTACTTC. Translating it yields CASSAEGQGAKNIQYF.

This clonotype was counted a few times. The chain is built from TRBV4-1 and TRBJ2-1; D is ambiguous. V was trimmed by 4 bases and J by 6 bases, leaving 13 bases between them. CDR1 and CDR2 from the germline V gene are MGHRA and YSYEKL. The CDR3 consists of 14 residues. DNA of the CDR3: TGCGCCAGCAGCCGAGTGGACCAAACCAATGAGCAGTTCTTC. This codes for CASSRVDQTNEQFF.

The genes are TRBV30 and TRBJ2-7, with a possible D match to TRBD1 (5 bases). Trimming took off 0 bases at V and 7 bases at J, with 19 bases between the two ends. From germline, CDR1 is GTSNPN and CDR2 SVGIG (reference sequence). The CDR3 is 15 residues long. DNA of the CDR3: TGTGCCTGGAGTGTAGGGGCCACCGGTCGGAGTGAGCAGTACTTC. This encodes CAWSVGATGRSEQYF.

This sequence joins TRBV25-1 and TRBJ2-5; maybe TRBD1 (6 bases). Trimming took 2 bases from V and 7 from J, leaving 14 bases between them. The CDR3 extends over 14 amino acids. The germline V gene has CDR1 MGHDK and CDR2 SYGVNS. The CDR3 DNA reads TGTGCCAGCAGTGAACACAGGCAAGGGGGGACCCAGTACTTC. It codes for CASSEHRQGGTQYF.

The table lists this clonotype with a count of one. The rearrangement uses TRBV6-5 and TRBJ2-5; the match to TRBD2 covers 12 bases. This CDR3 spans 15 amino acids. The V gene end was trimmed by 4 bases and the J gene end by 11 bases; junction bases not matched to a gene: 11. Germline CDR1 MNHEY, CDR2 SVGAGI. The CDR3 protein is CASSSGLAGMNEQYF. Here the CDR3 DNA reads TGTGCCAGCAGTTCGGGACTAGCGGGTATGAATGAGCAGTACTTC.

A few counts support this clonotype. This chain connects TRBV6-5 to TRBJ1-2, with 7 bases fitting TRBD1. Germline loops: CDR1 MNHEY, CDR2 SVGAGI. The CDR3 runs to 13 residues. Losses at the gene ends were 6 bases for V and 8 bases for J; bases not matched to a gene: 9. The CDR3 bases are TGTGCCAGCAGCCACGACAGGGATATGGGCTACACCTTC. It specifies CASSHDRDMGYTF.

The chain employs TRBV7-2 and TRBJ1-5, with D perhaps TRBD1 (5 bases). V lost 6 bases and J lost 1, with 10 bases in between. This CDR3 is built from 14 residues. CDR1 and CDR2 (germline): SGHTA, FQGNSA. CDR3 region: CASRPGTSNQPQHF. The CDR3 DNA follows: TGTGCCAGCAGGCCGGGGACGAGCAATCAGCCCCAGCATTTT.

A word on this clonotype: Germline and junction disagree at one end, which may indicate a read error. The chain uses TRBV29-1 and TRBJ2-7, with 8 bases matching TRBD1. The CDR3 is 13 residues long. Germline lookup yields CDR1 SQVTM and CDR2 ANQGSEA. The CDR3 protein is CSAEGTGSYERYF. The CDR3 DNA is TGCAGCGCCGAGGGGACAGGATCCTACGAGCGGTACTTC.

This sequence joins TRBV7-2 and TRBJ2-2; D gene uncertain. Germline values: CDR1 SGHTA, CDR2 FQGNSA. This CDR3 comprises 15 residues. V lost 5 bases and J lost 5, with 15 bases in between. The CDR3 loop reads CASSPPGRPTGELFF. In DNA, the CDR3 is TGTGCCAGCAGCCCCCCGGGTAGGCCGACCGGGGAGCTGTTTTTT.

CDR3 in DNA: TGTGCCAGCAGCTTAGAAGTAGCGGCTGGGGATACGCAGTATTTT. Amino acids: CASSLEVAAGDTQYF. The rearrangement uses TRBV7-2 and TRBJ2-3; D is possibly TRBD2 (6 bases). The CDR3 runs to 15 residues. Germline V gives CDR1 SGHTA, CDR2 FQGNSA. Trimming took off 1 base at V and 6 bases at J, with 14 bases between the two ends. Full variable domain (remainder filled in from reference TRBV7-2 and TRBJ2-3): GAGVSQSPSNKVTEKGKDVELRCDPISGHTALYWYRQSLGQGLEFLIYFQGNSAPDKSGLPSDRFSAERTGGSVSTLTIQRTQQEDSAVYLCASSLEVAAGDTQYFGPGTRLTVL.

The CDR3 DNA sequence: TGTGCCAGCAGCTCGGGACAGGGGGAAGGAGATACGCAGTATTTT. It codes for CASSSGQGEGDTQYF. V is TRBV11-1 and J is TRBJ2-3; 11 nucleotides match TRBD1. The germline V gene encodes CDR1 SGHAT and CDR2 FQDESV (reference sequence). The CDR3 contains 15 residues. After removal of 4 bases from V and 5 bases from J, the junction contained 5 bases not matched to a gene.

This clonotype has more than one count but fewer than ten. The gene calls are TRBV6-5 and TRBJ2-1; TRBD1 matches 7 bases. The length of the CDR3 is 13 residues. Unmatched junction bases numbered 6, after V lost 6 bases and J lost 7 bases. Germline V gene lookup returns CDR1 MNHEY and CDR2 SVGAGI. DNA for the CDR3: TGTGCCAGCAGCCGGGACAGCAGAAATGAGCAGTTCTTC. This encodes CASSRDSRNEQFF.

V gene TRBV3-1 combines with J gene TRBJ2-2; D possibly corresponds to TRBD1 (6 bases). CDR1 is LGHDT and CDR2 is YNNKEL in the germline V gene (reference sequence). Trimming shortened V by 1 base and J by 3 bases, and 12 bases separated the two germline ends. The CDR3 runs to 16 residues. CDR3: CASSQVGGHYTGELFF. The CDR3 nucleotides read TGTGCCAGCAGCCAAGTTGGGGGCCACTACACCGGGGAGCTGTTTTTT. The entire variable domain, with the rest obtained from reference TRBV3-1 and TRBJ2-2, is as follows: DTAVSQTPKYLVTQMGNDKSIKCEQNLGHDTMYWYKQDSKKFLKIMFSYNNKELIINETVPNRFSPKSPDKAHLNLHINSLELGDSAVYFCASSQVGGHYTGELFFGEGSRLTVL.

A few counts support this clonotype. J is TRBJ2-1 and V is TRBV11-2; D is undetermined. The CDR3 contains 14 residues. Trimming cost V 5 bases and J 0 bases, with 8 bases left between them. Per germline, CDR1 SGHAT and CDR2 FQNNGV. CDR3 nucleotides: TGTGCCAGCAGCGAAAGTAACTCCTACAATGAGCAGTTCTTC. This encodes CASSESNSYNEQFF.

This chain joins TRBV2 and TRBJ2-7; D remains ambiguous. The V end lost 7 bases, the J end lost 1 base, and 11 bases lay between the germline ends. Per the germline V gene, CDR1 is SNHLY and CDR2 is FYNNEI. CDR3 length: 13 residues. The CDR3 reads CASTLGMSYEQYF. In nucleotides, the CDR3 is TGTGCCAGCACCTTAGGGATGTCCTACGAGCAGTACTTC.

V is TRBV18 and J is TRBJ1-2; D unclear. Germline CDR1 KGHSH, CDR2 LQKENI. CDR3 length: 13 residues. Trimming removed 5 bases from V and 7 bases from J, with 14 bases in between. As DNA, the CDR3 is TGTGCCAGCTCAGGTGTAGAAGGGAGTGGCTACACCTTC. As protein: CASSGVEGSGYTF.

The chain has TRBV20-1 and TRBJ1-2; TRBD1 agrees at 11 bases. V dropped 0 bases and J dropped 3; count of bases not matched to a gene: 3. From germline, CDR1 is DFQATT and CDR2 SNEGSKA (reference sequence). This CDR3 is 15 amino acids long. CDR3: CSARDPGQGDYGYTF. CDR3 bases: TGCAGTGCTAGAGATCCGGGACAGGGGGACTATGGCTACACCTTC.

The CDR3 sequence: CASSFYSLGETGANVLTF. The DNA for the CDR3 is TGTGCCAGCAGTTTTTATTCTCTGGGTGAAACTGGGGCCAACGTCCTGACTTTC. This chain links TRBV12-3 or TRBV12-4 with TRBJ2-6; D gene unclear. There are 18 residues in the CDR3. V was clipped by 3 bases and J by 2 bases, with 17 bases between them.

V gene TRBV27 combines with J gene TRBJ2-1; 7 bases map to TRBD2. CDR3 size: 13 residues. Trimming cost V 3 bases and J 11 bases; bases outside gene matches: 7. The germline V gene encodes CDR1 MNHEY and CDR2 SMNVEV (reference sequence). The CDR3 bases are TGTGCCAGCAGTTTCGGGGGGTGGGAAAAGCAGTTCTTC. Protein product: CASSFGGWEKQFF.